This T cell receptor beta chain appears in the sequencing data of a study of blood T cells in healthy people across ages. For the second PCR, which ran for about 7 to 11 cycles, a sample-barcoded 5' primer and a J-beta primer mix were used. TCRdb re-called the 5' RACE reads with MiXCR, one entry per CDR3 protein. Among under 850,000 distinct CDR3 sequences listed, roughly 34% were seen once. Donors each provided roughly 9.6 milliliters of peripheral blood. This clonotype was recorded many times. Its antigen is as yet unknown. V was cut by 0 bases and J by 11 bases, with 22 bases left in between. This CDR3 is built from 17 residues. CDR1 and CDR2 (germline): LGHNA, YSLEER. Study-wide findings and caveats: Comparison with aged donors showed that long-lived donors had more naive CD4+ cells and higher diversity. Strong correlation was found linking TCR beta diversity to naive T cell percentage. Older individuals had lower TCR beta diversity per million T cells (the decline was roughly linear).

Material: blood. The chain couples TRBV4-3 to TRBJ1-4; tentatively, D is TRBD1 (5 bases). The TCR comes from a man between 18 and 29 years old in good health. The CDR3 DNA follows: TGCGCCAGCAGCCAAGATCGAGACAGCGAAAAGGTTCGGAAACTGTTTTTT. Amino acid sequence: CASSQDRDSEKVRKLFF.